This TCR beta chain derives from a study of CD8 T cells in Susac syndrome. The RNA input was about 0.5 to 1 ug, and it was reverse transcribed with random hexamers. MiXCR, run by TCRdb on the immunoSEQ multiplex PCR reads, gives a single entry per CDR3 protein. Of some 450,000 distinct CDR3 sequences in the sample, more than 80% are singletons; the top ten hold roughly 0.1%. The authors sequenced TCR beta from blood CD8+ and CD4+ T cells. TEMRA cells were enriched by FACS, and CD4+ and CD8+ T cells were negatively isolated. The CDR3 is 17 amino acids. The germline gives CDR1 LNHNV, CDR2 YYDKDF (reference sequence). The V gene end was trimmed by 0 bases and the J gene end by 1 base; junction bases not matched to a gene: 6. The table lists this clonotype with a count of one.

Sequencing was carried out using CD8+ T cells from PBMCs. This TCR came from a human donor with multiple sclerosis. The V gene is TRBV15, the J gene TRBJ2-5; TRBD2 aligns across 9 bases. CDR3 region: CATSRDSVAGAQETQYF. CDR3 DNA sequence: TGTGCCACCAGCAGAGATTCGGTAGCGGGGGCCCAAGAGACCCAGTACTTC.